This T cell receptor beta chain was captured in a study of human T cells and chemical hapten exposure (dated by TCRdb to the early 2020s). For the study in its entirety: For sensitization, 2% DPC in acetone was applied to a roughly 2 cm by roughly 2 cm area of upper inner arm skin. Patients additionally received weekly therapeutic DPC doses to the scalp throughout the approximately 25-week study period. Patch tests used Finn chambers with 0.01% DPC on the upper back, scored after 6 days by International Contact Dermatitis Research Group standards. Alopecia areata with under or over 50% scalp involvement, alopecia totalis and alopecia universalis were represented in the patient cohort, which was mostly female. Libraries were combined into a pool for sequencing, and differences in TCR yield between samples came mainly from small differences in library volumes within the pool. In alopecia patients, the study followed how the peripheral blood TCR repertoire changed in vivo over primary and secondary sensitization to diphenylcyclopropenone (DPC), a hapten. Blood samples were taken from patients before sensitization (week 0) and then at 2, 6 and about 24 weeks after DPC sensitization. Twenty-nine alopecia patients provided blood for TCR sequencing at one to four time points (pre-sensitization, 2, 6 and 24 weeks).

Library prep was done by RACE. This sample was sequenced with a NextSeq 500. During library preparation, unique molecular identifiers were attached to individual cDNA molecules so that TCRs could be counted quantitatively and reproducibly. For every blood RNA sample, sequencing covered both the TCR alpha and TCR beta chains. The study's processing was this. The median number of TCRs per sample was around 100,000, ranging from about 23,224 to 750,000. V, J and CDR3 annotation of the TCR reads was performed with the Decombinator software suite. For the PS versus PT1 abundance plots, all samples were subsampled to the same number of TCRs (28,000). Expanded TCRs were defined as absent before sensitization and observed at least eight times at the 2-week time point. Using fastp trimming at Q25 and MiXCR clonotype assembly, TCRdb reanalyzed the public sequencing data and kept in-frame beta chains. Entries that share a CDR3 protein sequence are merged under the most common genes and DNA. TCRdb assigned the V and J calls; the authors' analysis was not used. In this sample the table shows approximately 71,000 distinct CDR3 sequences, roughly 10% of which occur a single time. The ten largest clones capture 1.4% of the sample.

This clonotype was counted between two and nine times. It has no known antigen specificity. No per-base quality is available; no much larger clone lies one base away. Findings and caveats that apply to the study as a whole: All patients had alopecia, a presumed autoimmune disease, so their immune response might differ from that of healthy individuals. After repeated subsampling, the strength of the expansion versus patch-test correlation and the threshold at which it became significant changed. Patch test score correlated positively with the number of PT1 expanded TCRs, reaching significance at thresholds 8, 16 and 32 but not at 4. DPC sensitization did not change the number of TCRs with a frequency above 1 in 1000, and there was no evidence of changes in global repertoire structure. Significantly more large CDR3 similarity clusters were formed by expanded TCRs than by pre-sensitization or healthy control sets, consistent with antigen-driven responses.

The cysteine opens and the phenylalanine closes a CDR3 of 15 amino acids. Just CDR3 DNA is preserved here, 45 bases in frame from base 1. V is cut by 5 bases and J by 2 bases, and the space between the germline ends is 16 bases. Sequences SGHRS (CDR1) and YFSETQ (CDR2) are obtained from the germline V gene. This sample's time point label indicates: patch test 3, about 24 weeks after DPC sensitization. Explained via the paper, the treatment or condition label denotes: therapeutic diphenylcyclopropenone sensitization with weekly scalp DPC. At each patch-test visit, blood was drawn before the patch test was applied. To be eligible, patients had to be aged 18 to 70, diagnosed with alopecia and judged suitable for DPC therapy, while pregnant patients were excluded. Total RNA was extracted from unfractionated whole blood that had been collected in Tempus Blood RNA tubes.

The receptor comes from a woman aged 45 to 65 with alopecia areata. Some clones in this sample may be carry-over from other donors' samples. The chain joins TRBV5-1 to TRBJ1-2; the D gene is not confidently resolved. The specimen was whole blood, collected in connection with sensitization to the hapten diphenylcyclopropenone (DPC). CDR3 loop: CASSEGGPPNYGYTF. The DNA sequence reads TGCGCCAGCAGTGAAGGTGGCCCTCCCAACTATGGCTACACCTTC.